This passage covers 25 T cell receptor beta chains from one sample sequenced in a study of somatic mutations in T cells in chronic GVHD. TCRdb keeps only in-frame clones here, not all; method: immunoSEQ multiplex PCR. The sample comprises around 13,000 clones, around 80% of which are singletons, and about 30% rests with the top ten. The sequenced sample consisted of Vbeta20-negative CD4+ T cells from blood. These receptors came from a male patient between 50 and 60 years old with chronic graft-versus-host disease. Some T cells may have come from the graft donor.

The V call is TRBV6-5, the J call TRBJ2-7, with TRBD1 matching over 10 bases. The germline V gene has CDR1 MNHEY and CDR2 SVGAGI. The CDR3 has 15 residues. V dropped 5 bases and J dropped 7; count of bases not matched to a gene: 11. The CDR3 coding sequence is TGTGCCAGCAGTGGCCCGGGACAGGGGTTGGGGGAGCAGTACTTC. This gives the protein CASSGPGQGLGEQYF.

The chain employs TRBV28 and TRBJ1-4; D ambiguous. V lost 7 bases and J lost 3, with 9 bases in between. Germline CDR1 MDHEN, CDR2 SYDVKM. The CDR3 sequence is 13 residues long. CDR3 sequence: CASNSPANEKLFF. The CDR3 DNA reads TGTGCCAGCAACAGTCCGGCTAATGAAAAACTGTTTTTT.

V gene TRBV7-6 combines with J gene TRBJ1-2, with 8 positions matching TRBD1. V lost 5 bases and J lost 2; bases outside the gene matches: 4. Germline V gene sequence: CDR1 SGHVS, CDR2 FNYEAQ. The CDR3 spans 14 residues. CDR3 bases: TGTGCCAGCAGCGCCGGACAGGGAAACTATGGCTACACCTTC. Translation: CASSAGQGNYGYTF.

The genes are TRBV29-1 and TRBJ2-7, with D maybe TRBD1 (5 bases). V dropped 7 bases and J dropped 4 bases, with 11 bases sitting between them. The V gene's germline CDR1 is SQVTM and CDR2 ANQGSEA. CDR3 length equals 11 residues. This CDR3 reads CSGMTDYEQYF. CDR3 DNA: TGCAGCGGTATGACAGATTACGAGCAGTACTTC.

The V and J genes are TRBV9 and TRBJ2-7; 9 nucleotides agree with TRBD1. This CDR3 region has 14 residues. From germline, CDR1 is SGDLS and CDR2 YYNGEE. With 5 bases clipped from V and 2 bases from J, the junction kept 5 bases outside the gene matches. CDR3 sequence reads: CASRPRDRAYEQYF. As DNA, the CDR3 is TGTGCCAGCAGACCCCGGGACAGGGCCTACGAGCAGTACTTC.

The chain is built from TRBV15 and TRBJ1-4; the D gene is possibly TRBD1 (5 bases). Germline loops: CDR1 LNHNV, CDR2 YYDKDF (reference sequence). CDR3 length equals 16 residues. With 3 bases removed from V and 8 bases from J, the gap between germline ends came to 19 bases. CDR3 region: CATSRARSQGQEKLFF. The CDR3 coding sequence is TGTGCCACCAGCAGGGCTCGAAGTCAGGGCCAGGAAAAACTGTTTTTT.

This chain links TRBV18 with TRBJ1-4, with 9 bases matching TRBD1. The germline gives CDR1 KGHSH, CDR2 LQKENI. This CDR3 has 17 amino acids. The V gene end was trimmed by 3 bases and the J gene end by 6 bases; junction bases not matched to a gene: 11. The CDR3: CASSPFFPGQGDEKLFF. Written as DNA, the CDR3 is TGTGCCAGCTCACCGTTTTTTCCGGGACAGGGTGATGAAAAACTGTTTTTT.

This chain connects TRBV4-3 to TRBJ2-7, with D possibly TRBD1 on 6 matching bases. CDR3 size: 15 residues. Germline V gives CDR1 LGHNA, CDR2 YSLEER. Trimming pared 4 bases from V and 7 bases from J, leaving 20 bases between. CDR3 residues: CASSLDDRPLGEQYF. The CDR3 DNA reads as TGCGCCAGCAGCCTAGACGACAGGCCCCTAGGGGAGCAGTACTTC.

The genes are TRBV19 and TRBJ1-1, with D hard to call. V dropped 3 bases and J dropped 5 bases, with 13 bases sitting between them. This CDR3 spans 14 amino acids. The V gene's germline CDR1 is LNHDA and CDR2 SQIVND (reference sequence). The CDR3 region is CASSIGAAETEAFF. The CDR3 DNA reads TGTGCCAGTAGTATTGGAGCAGCGGAGACTGAAGCTTTCTTT.

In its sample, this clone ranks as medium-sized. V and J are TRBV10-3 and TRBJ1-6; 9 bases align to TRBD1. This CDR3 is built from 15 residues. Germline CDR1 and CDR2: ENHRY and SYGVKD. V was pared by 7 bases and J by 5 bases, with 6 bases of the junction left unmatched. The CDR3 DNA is TGTGCCATCAACCCGGGACAGGGCAATAATTCACCCCTCCACTTT. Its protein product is CAINPGQGNNSPLHF.

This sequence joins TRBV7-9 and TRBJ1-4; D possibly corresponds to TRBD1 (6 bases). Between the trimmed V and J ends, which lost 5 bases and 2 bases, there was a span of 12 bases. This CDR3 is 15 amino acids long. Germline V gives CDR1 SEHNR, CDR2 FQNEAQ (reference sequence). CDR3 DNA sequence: TGTGCCAGCAGCGATACAGGGTATACTAATGAAAAACTGTTTTTT. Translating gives CASSDTGYTNEKLFF.

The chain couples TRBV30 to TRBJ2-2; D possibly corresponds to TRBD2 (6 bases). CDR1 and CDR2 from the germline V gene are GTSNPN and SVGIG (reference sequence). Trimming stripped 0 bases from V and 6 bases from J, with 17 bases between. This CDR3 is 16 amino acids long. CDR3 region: CAWSVWFAGSPGELFF. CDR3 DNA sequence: TGTGCCTGGAGTGTATGGTTTGCGGGGTCACCCGGGGAGCTGTTTTTT.

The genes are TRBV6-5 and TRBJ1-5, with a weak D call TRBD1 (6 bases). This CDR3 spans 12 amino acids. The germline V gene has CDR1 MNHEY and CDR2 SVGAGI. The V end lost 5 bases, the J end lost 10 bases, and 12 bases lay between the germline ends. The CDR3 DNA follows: TGTGCCAGCAGTAACCCGGGACATCCCCAGCATTTT. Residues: CASSNPGHPQHF.

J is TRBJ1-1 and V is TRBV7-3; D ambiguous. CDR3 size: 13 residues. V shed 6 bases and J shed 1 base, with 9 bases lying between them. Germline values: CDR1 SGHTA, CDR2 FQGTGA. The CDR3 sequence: CASSYLPNTEAFF. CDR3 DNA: TGTGCCAGCAGTTACCTACCGAACACTGAAGCTTTCTTT.

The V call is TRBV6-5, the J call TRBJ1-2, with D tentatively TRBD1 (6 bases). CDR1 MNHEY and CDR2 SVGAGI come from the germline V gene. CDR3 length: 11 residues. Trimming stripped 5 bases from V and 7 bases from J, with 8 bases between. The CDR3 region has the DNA TGTGCCAGCAGTAGAGGGGGTGGCTACACCTTC. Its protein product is CASSRGGGYTF.

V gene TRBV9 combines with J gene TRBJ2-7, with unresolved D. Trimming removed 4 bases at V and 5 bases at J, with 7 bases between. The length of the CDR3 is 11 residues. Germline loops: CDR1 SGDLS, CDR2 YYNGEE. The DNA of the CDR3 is TGTGCCAGCAGCTTAGGAGACGAGCAGTACTTC. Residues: CASSLGDEQYF.

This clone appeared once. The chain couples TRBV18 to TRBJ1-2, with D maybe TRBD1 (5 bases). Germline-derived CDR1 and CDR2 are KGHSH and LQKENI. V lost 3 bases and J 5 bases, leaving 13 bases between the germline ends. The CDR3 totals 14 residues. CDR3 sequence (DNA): TGTGCCAGCTCACCCGGACAAATTTTGTATGGCTACACCTTC. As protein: CASSPGQILYGYTF.

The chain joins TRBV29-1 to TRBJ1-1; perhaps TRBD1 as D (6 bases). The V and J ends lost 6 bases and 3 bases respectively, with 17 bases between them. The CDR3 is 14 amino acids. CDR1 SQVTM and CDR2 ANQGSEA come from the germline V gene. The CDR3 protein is CSVQIPGHHTEAFF. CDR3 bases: TGCAGCGTACAAATTCCGGGACATCACACTGAAGCTTTCTTT. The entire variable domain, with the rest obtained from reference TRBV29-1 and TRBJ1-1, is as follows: SAVISQKPSRDICQRGTSLTIQCQVDSQVTMMFWYRQQPGQSLTLIATANQGSEATYESGFVIDKFPISRPNLTFSTLTVSNMSPEDSSIYLCSVQIPGHHTEAFFGQGTRLTVV.

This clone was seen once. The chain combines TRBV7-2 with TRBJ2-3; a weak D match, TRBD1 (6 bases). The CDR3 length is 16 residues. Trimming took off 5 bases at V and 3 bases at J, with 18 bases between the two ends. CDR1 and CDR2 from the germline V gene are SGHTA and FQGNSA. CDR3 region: CASSTGLRGHTDTQYF. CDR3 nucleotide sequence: TGTGCCAGCAGCACGGGCCTTAGGGGACATACAGATACGCAGTATTTT.

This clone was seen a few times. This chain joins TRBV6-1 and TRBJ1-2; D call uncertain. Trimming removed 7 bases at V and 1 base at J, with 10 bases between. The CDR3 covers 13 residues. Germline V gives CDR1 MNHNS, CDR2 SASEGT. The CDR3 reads CASTRVINYGYTF. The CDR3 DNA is TGTGCCAGCACGAGGGTGATTAACTATGGCTACACCTTC.

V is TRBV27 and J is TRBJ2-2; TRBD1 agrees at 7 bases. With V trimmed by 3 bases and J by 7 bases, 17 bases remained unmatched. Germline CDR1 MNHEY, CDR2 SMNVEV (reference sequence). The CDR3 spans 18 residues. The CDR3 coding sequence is TGTGCCAGCAGTTTTACCCCACTGTTACAGGGGTTTAGCGGGGAGCTGTTTTTT. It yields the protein CASSFTPLLQGFSGELFF.

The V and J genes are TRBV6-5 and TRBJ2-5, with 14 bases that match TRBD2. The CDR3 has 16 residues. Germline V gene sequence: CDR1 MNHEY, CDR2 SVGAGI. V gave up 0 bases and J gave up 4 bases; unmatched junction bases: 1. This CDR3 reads CASSYSGLAGGETQYF. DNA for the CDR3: TGTGCCAGCAGTTACTCAGGACTAGCGGGAGGAGAGACCCAGTACTTC.

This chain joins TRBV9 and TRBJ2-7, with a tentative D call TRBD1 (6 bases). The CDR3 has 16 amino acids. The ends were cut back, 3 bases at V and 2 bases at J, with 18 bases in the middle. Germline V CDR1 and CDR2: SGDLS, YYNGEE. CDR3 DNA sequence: TGTGCCAGCAGCGAGGGGTCAGGACAGCAACCCTACGAGCAGTACTTC. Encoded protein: CASSEGSGQQPYEQYF. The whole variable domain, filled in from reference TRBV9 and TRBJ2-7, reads DSGVTQTPKHLITATGQRVTLRCSPRSGDLSVYWYQQSLDQGLQFLIQYYNGEERAKGNILERFSAQQFPDLHSELNLSSLELGDSALYFCASSEGSGQQPYEQYFGPGTRLTVT.

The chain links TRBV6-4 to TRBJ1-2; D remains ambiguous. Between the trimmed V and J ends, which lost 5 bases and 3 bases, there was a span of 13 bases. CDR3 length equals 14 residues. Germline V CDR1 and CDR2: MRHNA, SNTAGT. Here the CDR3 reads CASSSWTGDYGYTF. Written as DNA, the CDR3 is TGTGCCAGCAGTTCTTGGACCGGGGACTATGGCTACACCTTC.

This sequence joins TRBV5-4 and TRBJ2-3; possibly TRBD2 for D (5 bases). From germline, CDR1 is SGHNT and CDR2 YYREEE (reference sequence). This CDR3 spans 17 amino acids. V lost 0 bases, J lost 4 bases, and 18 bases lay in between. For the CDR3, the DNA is TGTGCCAGCAGCTTGGCCCCCTGGACGGGGAGACCAGATACGCAGTATTTT. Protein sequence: CASSLAPWTGRPDTQYF. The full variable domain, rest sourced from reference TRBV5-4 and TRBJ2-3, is ETGVTQSPTHLIKTRGQQVTLRCSSQSGHNTVSWYQQALGQGPQFIFQYYREEENGRGNFPPRFSGLQFPNYSSELNVNALELDDSALYLCASSLAPWTGRPDTQYFGPGTRLTVL.